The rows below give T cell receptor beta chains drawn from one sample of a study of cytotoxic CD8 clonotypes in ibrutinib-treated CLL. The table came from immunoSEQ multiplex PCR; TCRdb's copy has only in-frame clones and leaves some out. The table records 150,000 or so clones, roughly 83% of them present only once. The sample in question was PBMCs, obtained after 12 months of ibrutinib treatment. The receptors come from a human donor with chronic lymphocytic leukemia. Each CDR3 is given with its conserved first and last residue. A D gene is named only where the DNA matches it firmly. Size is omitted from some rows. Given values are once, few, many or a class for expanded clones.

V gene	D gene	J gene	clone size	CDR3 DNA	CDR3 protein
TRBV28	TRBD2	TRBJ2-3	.	TGTGCCAGCAGTTTAGGGGGACTAGCGGACACAGATACGCAGTATTTT	CASSLGGLADTDTQYF
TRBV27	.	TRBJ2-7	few	TGTGCCAGCAGTTTGTTCCGGGATCCCTACGAGCAGTACTTC	CASSLFRDPYEQYF
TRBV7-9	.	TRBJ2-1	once	TGTGCCAGCAGCTTAGGGGCCCGGGACGCGTTCTTC	CASSLGARDAFF
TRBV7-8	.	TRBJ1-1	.	TGTGCCAGCAGCTTACGTCACGTTAACACTGAAGCTTTCTTT	CASSLRHVNTEAFF
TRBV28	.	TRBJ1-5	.	TGTGCCAGCAGTCCTACTCGTGTTAGCAATCAGCCCCAGCATTTT	CASSPTRVSNQPQHF
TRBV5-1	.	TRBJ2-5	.	TGCGCCAGCAGCGAAGGGACTTACCTGGGAGAGACCCAGTACTTC	CASSEGTYLGETQYF
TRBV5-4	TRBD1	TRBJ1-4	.	TGTGCCAGCAGCACGGACAGGGGGAGGGAAAAACTGTTTTTT	CASSTDRGREKLFF
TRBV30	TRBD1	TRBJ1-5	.	TGTGCCTGGAGTGTCGACCTCCTATTTACAGGGGGAGTTCAGCCCCAGCATTTT	CAWSVDLLFTGGVQPQHF
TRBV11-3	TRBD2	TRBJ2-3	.	TGTGCCAGCAGCCCGGGGGGGGCCGGCACAGATACGCAGTATTTT	CASSPGGAGTDTQYF
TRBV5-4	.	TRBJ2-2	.	TGTGCCAGCAGCTTAGGCTCGGGGGAGACCGGGGAGCTGTTTTTT	CASSLGSGETGELFF
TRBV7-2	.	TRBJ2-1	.	TGTGCCAGCAGCTTAGTACACAATGAGCAGTTCTTC	CASSLVHNEQFF
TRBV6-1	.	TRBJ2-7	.	TGTGCCAGCAGTGAAATCCCCCCCAGTTACGAGCAGTACTTC	CASSEIPPSYEQYF
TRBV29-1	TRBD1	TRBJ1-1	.	TGCAGCGTTGCCGGGACAGGGGGCACTGAAGCTTTCTTT	CSVAGTGGTEAFF
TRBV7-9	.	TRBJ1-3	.	TGTGCCAGCAGCTTATCGGGGGTCTCTGGAAACACCATATATTTT	CASSLSGVSGNTIYF
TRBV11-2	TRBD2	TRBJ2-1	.	TGTGCCAGCAGCTTATCTCGCGGGAGTTCATACAATGAGCAGTTCTTC	CASSLSRGSSYNEQFF
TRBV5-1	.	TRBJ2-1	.	TGCGCCAGCAGCTTGGCAGCGAGCATCAGTGAGCAGTTCTTC	CASSLAASISEQFF
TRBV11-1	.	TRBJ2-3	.	TGTGCCAGCAGCTTATTCTCCCCTGGTAGCACAGATACGCAGTATTTT	CASSLFSPGSTDTQYF
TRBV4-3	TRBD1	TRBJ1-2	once	TGCGCCAGCAGCCACAGGGACAGGGGGTCCTATGGCTACACCTTC	CASSHRDRGSYGYTF
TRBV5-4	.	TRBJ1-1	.	TGTGCCAGCAGATTAGACACCGTGAGCACTGAAGCTTTCTTT	CASRLDTVSTEAFF
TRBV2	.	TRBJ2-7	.	TGTGCCAGCTCGGGGACGCTGAGATTCTACGAGCAGTACTTC	CASSGTLRFYEQYF
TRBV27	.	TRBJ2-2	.	TGTGCCAGCAAACCGGGAGTTGGCACCGGGGAGCTGTTTTTT	CASKPGVGTGELFF
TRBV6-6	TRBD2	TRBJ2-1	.	TGTGCCAGCAGCCTCCTAGCGGACGAGCAGTTCTTC	CASSLLADEQFF
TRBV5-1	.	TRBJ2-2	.	TGCGCCAGCACAGGAGTAGATCACACCGGGGAGCTGTTTTTT	CASTGVDHTGELFF
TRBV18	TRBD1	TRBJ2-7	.	TGTGCCAGCTCACCACGGGATGGGACAGGTCCTCTCAGGCAGTACTTC	CASSPRDGTGPLRQYF
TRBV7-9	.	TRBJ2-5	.	TGTGCCAGCAGCACTCCGGGACCTAGGCCTGGCACAACCGGGGAGACCCAGTACTTC	CASSTPGPRPGTTGETQYF
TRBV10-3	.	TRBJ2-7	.	TGTGCCATCAGTGAGTTCGGAGGGGCCACCTACGAGCAGTACTTC	CAISEFGGATYEQYF
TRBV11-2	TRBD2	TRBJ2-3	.	TGTGCCAGCAGCCTGGGACTAGCGGGGACCACAGATACGCAGTATTTT	CASSLGLAGTTDTQYF
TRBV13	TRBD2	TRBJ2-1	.	TGTGCCAGCAGCTCCGGGACTAGCGGGGCCTACAATGAGCAGTTCTTC	CASSSGTSGAYNEQFF
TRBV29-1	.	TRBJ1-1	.	TGCAGCGTTGGCCCCCGACAGAACACTGAAGCTTTCTTT	CSVGPRQNTEAFF
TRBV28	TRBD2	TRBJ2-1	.	TGTGCCAGCAGTTTCACGGCTAGCGGGAGCAATGAGCAGTTCTTC	CASSFTASGSNEQFF
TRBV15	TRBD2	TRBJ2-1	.	TGTGCCACCAGCAGAGCACCTGGGACTAGCGGGAGGGGGCAGTTCTTC	CATSRAPGTSGRGQFF
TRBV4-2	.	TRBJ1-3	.	TGTGCCAGCAGCCAAGTTTACAGAACATCCTCCATGGCCTCTGGAAACACCATATATTTT	CASSQVYRTSSMASGNTIYF
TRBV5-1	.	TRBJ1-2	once	TGCGCCAGCAGTAAAGATAGCGCGGGCTACACCTTC	CASSKDSAGYTF
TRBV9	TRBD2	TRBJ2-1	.	TGTGCCAGCAGCCTGATGTCCGGACTAGCGGGAGCGAGTGAGCAGTTCTTC	CASSLMSGLAGASEQFF
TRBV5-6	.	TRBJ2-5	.	TGTGCCAGCAGCTTGGGGACTGGGACCCAGTACTTC	CASSLGTGTQYF
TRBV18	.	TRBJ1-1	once	TGTGCCAGCTCCCTAGCGGTTGGGGCGAGCACTGAAGCTTTCTTT	CASSLAVGASTEAFF
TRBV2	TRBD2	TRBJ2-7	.	TGTGCCAGCAGGTCCGGGACTAGCGGGACCGAGCAGTACTTC	CASRSGTSGTEQYF
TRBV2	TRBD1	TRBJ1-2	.	TGTGCCAGCAGTGAAGTTCCCAGGGGGGGTAACTATGGCTACACCTTC	CASSEVPRGGNYGYTF
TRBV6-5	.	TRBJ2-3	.	TGTGCCAGCAGAACGACGCGTTCTAGCACAGATACGCAGTATTTT	CASRTTRSSTDTQYF
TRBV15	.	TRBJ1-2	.	TGTGCCACCAGCAGAGATCGGGGCTATGGCTACACCTTC	CATSRDRGYGYTF
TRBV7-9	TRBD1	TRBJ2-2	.	TGTGCCAGCAGCCCATCTAGGACAGGGCCCACCGGGGAGCTGTTTTTT	CASSPSRTGPTGELFF
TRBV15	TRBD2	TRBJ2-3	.	TGTGCCACCAGCAGAGGACTAGCGGGAGGGACAGATACGCAGTATTTT	CATSRGLAGGTDTQYF
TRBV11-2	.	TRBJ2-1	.	TGTGCCAGCAGCCCGATGGTTAGCTCCTACAATGAGCAGTTCTTC	CASSPMVSSYNEQFF
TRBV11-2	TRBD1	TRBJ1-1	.	TGTGCCAGCAGCTTGAGACAGGGGACTGAAGCTTTCTTT	CASSLRQGTEAFF
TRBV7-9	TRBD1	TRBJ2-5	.	TGTGCCAGCAGCTTTCCCCCGACAGGGCCGGTCGAAGAGACCCAGTACTTC	CASSFPPTGPVEETQYF
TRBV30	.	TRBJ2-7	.	TGTGCCTGGAAAAGAGGAGCATCGTTCTACGAGCAGTACTTC	CAWKRGASFYEQYF
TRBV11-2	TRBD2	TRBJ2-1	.	TGTGCCAGCAGCTTAAGGCCTCAAGGACTAGCGGGAAAATACAATGAGCAGTTCTTC	CASSLRPQGLAGKYNEQFF
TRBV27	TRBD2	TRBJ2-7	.	TGTGCCAGCAGTTTGCGTGGGAGGGCCCTCGGGGAGCAGTACTTC	CASSLRGRALGEQYF
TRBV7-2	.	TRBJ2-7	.	TGTGCCAGCAGCCGAGACGGACAGCCCTTCCAGCAGTACTTC	CASSRDGQPFQQYF
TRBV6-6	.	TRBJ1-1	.	TGTGCCAGCAGTAACCGACAGGTTAACACTGAAGCTTTCTTT	CASSNRQVNTEAFF
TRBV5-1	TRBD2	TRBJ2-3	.	TGCGCCAGCAGCCCCGGGGGACTAGCGGGAGTAGATACGCAGTATTTT	CASSPGGLAGVDTQYF
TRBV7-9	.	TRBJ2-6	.	TGTGCCAGCAGCCCGGGGCAGGGGACCTCTGGGGCCAACGTCCTGACTTTC	CASSPGQGTSGANVLTF